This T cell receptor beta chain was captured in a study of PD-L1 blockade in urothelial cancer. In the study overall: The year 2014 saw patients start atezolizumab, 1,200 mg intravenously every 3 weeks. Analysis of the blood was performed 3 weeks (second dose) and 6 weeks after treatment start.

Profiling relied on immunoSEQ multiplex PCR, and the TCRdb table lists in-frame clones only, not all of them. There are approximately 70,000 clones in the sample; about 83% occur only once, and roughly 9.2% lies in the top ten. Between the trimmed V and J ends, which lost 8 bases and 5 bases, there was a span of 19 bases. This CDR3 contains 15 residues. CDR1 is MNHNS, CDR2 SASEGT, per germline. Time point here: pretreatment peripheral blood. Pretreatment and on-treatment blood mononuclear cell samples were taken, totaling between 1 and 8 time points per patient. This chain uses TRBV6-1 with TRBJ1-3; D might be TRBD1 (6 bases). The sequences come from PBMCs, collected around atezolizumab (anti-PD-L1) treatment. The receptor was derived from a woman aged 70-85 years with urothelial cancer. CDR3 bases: TGTGCCAGCGACAGGTCAGGGGCGGTTAGAAACACCATATATTTT. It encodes CASDRSGAVRNTIYF.